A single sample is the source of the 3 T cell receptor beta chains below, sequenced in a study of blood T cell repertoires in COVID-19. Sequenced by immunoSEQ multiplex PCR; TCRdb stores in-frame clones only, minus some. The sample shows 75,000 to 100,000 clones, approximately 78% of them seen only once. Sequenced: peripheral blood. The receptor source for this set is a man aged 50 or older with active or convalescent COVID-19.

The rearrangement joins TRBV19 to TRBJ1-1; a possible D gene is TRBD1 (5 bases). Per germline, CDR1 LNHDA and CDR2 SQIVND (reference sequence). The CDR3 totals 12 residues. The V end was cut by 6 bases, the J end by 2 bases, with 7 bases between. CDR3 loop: CASRGHNTEAFF. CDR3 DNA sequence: TGTGCCAGTAGAGGACATAACACTGAAGCTTTCTTT.

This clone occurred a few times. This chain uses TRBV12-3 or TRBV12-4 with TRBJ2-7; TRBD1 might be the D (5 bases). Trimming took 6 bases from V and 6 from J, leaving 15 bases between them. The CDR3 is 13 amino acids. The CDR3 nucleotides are TGTGCCAGCAGGCCGCGACAGCATGGCGAGCAGTACTTC. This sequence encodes CASRPRQHGEQYF.

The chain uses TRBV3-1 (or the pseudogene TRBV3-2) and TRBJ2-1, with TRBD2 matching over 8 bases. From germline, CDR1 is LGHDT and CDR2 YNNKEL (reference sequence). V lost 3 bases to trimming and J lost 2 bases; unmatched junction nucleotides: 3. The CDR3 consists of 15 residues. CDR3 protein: CASSHAGGPYNEQFF. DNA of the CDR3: TGTGCCAGCAGCCACGCGGGGGGACCCTACAATGAGCAGTTCTTC.